One and the same sample provided the 21 T cell receptor beta chains below, sequenced in a study of a mutant IDH1 vaccine in newly diagnosed glioma. Time point denoted: week 35, safety follow-up. With topical imiquimod, each dose of the vaccine consisted of 300 ug of mutant IDH1 20-mer peptide. The antigens these receptors bind are not known. Generated by immunoSEQ multiplex PCR, the TCRdb table keeps only in-frame clones and is missing some. The table includes 69,000 or so clones, more than 75% detected once. The sample was PBMCs, taken from a glioma patient whose treatment included an IDH1 peptide vaccine. These receptors were taken from a man under 40 with glioma.

This CDR3 reads CASSIAHSTDTQYF. The DNA of the CDR3 is TGTGCCAGTAGTATAGCCCACAGCACAGATACGCAGTATTTT. The V and J genes are TRBV19 and TRBJ2-3, with unresolved D. This CDR3 contains 14 residues. Germline V gives CDR1 LNHDA, CDR2 SQIVND (reference sequence). The V end lost 1 base, the J end lost 0 bases, and 5 bases lay between the germline ends.

The rearrangement links TRBV9 to TRBJ2-1, with no clear D. V dropped 2 bases and J dropped 6 bases, with 6 bases sitting between them. CDR3 length: 12 amino acids. In germline, CDR1 is SGDLS, CDR2 YYNGEE. The DNA for the CDR3 is TGTGCCAGCAGCGTTAGGAGCAATGAGCAGTTCTTC. It is translated as CASSVRSNEQFF. The full variable domain, rest sourced from reference TRBV9 and TRBJ2-1, is DSGVTQTPKHLITATGQRVTLRCSPRSGDLSVYWYQQSLDQGLQFLIQYYNGEERAKGNILERFSAQQFPDLHSELNLSSLELGDSALYFCASSVRSNEQFFGPGTRLTVL.

The CDR3, as DNA: TGCGCCAGCAGCCCGCACCAGCGGACAGCCGAAGCTTTCTTT. Encoded protein: CASSPHQRTAEAFF. The rearrangement joins TRBV5-1 to TRBJ1-1; weak D call: TRBD1 (6 bases). V was shortened by 4 bases and J by 8 bases, with 18 bases between the two germline ends. The CDR3 sequence is 14 residues long. Germline CDR1 SGHRS, CDR2 YFSETQ.

This clone was counted a few times. This chain connects TRBV10-3 to TRBJ2-2, with TRBD2 matching 12 bases. With V trimmed by 3 bases and J by 1 base, 3 bases remained unmatched. The CDR3 extends over 17 amino acids. Germline V gives CDR1 ENHRY, CDR2 SYGVKD. The CDR3 protein is CAISDPGLAGNTGELFF. CDR3 DNA sequence: TGTGCCATCAGTGACCCGGGACTAGCGGGGAACACCGGGGAGCTGTTTTTT.

The chain uses TRBV14 and TRBJ2-7; no clear D. Between the trimmed V and J ends, which lost 4 bases and 2 bases, there was a span of 6 bases. The CDR3 has 12 residues. Per germline, CDR1 SGHDN and CDR2 FVKESK. The CDR3 region is CASSPHPYEQYF. CDR3 DNA: TGTGCCAGCAGCCCCCACCCCTACGAGCAGTACTTC.

This clone was detected a few times. The V call is TRBV6-1, the J call TRBJ2-7; TRBD1 matches 8 bases. The CDR3 is made up of 16 amino acids. V shed 1 base and J 2 bases; nucleotides not matched to a gene: 7. CDR1 is MNHNS, CDR2 SASEGT, per germline. The CDR3 reads CASSEEAGTGAYEQYF. In DNA, the CDR3 is TGTGCCAGCAGTGAAGAGGCCGGGACAGGCGCCTACGAGCAGTACTTC.

The rearrangement links TRBV27 to TRBJ2-7; D is perhaps TRBD2 (5 bases). Germline V CDR1 and CDR2: MNHEY, SMNVEV (reference sequence). The CDR3 runs 10 residues. The V end lost 11 bases, the J end lost 5 bases, and 10 bases lay between the germline ends. The CDR3 sequence: CAAPGDEQYF. CDR3 nucleotides: TGTGCCGCCCCCGGGGACGAGCAGTACTTC.

This clone was detected once. The V and J genes are TRBV29-1 and TRBJ1-1; no clear D gene. CDR1 is SQVTM and CDR2 is ANQGSEA in the germline V gene. The CDR3 has 12 residues. Trimming took 4 bases from V and 1 from J, leaving 7 bases between them. CDR3 loop: CSVVPPNTEAFF. The CDR3 DNA sequence: TGCAGCGTTGTACCCCCGAACACTGAAGCTTTCTTT. Variable domain in full (rest from reference TRBV29-1 and TRBJ1-1): SAVISQKPSRDICQRGTSLTIQCQVDSQVTMMFWYRQQPGQSLTLIATANQGSEATYESGFVIDKFPISRPNLTFSTLTVSNMSPEDSSIYLCSVVPPNTEAFFGQGTRLTVV.

This chain links TRBV7-2 with TRBJ2-3, with 11 bases identical to TRBD1. Germline lookup yields CDR1 SGHTA and CDR2 FQGNSA. J lost 5 bases, V lost 5 bases, and 6 bases had no gene match. The CDR3 loop spans 15 amino acids. Written as DNA, the CDR3 is TGTGCCAGCAGCGCCTCCGGGACAGGGGGAGATACGCAGTATTTT. Its protein is CASSASGTGGDTQYF.

V and J are TRBV5-1 and TRBJ2-2; a weak D match, TRBD2 (7 bases). The V end was cut by 7 bases, the J end by 1 base, with 11 bases between. Germline-derived CDR1 and CDR2 are SGHRS and YFSETQ. The length of the CDR3 is 14 residues. CDR3 loop: CASDGGRNTGELFF. CDR3 coding DNA: TGCGCCAGCGACGGGGGGCGGAACACCGGGGAGCTGTTTTTT. Complete variable domain (other parts from reference TRBV5-1 and TRBJ2-2): KAGVTQTPRYLIKTRGQQVTLSCSPISGHRSVSWYQQTPGQGLQFLFEYFSETQRNKGNFPGRFSGRQFSNSRSEMNVSTLELGDSALYLCASDGGRNTGELFFGEGSRLTVL.

The rearrangement joins TRBV5-1 to TRBJ2-2, with D perhaps matching TRBD1 (5 bases). Germline V gene sequence: CDR1 SGHRS, CDR2 YFSETQ. V was clipped by 3 bases and J by 5 bases, with 11 bases between them. This CDR3 is built from 14 residues. CDR3 DNA sequence: TGCGCCAGCAGCTGGGGCTACACTACCGGGGAGCTGTTTTTT. Translating gives CASSWGYTTGELFF.

About this clone itself: The DNA is left out, because the CDR3 cannot be placed on it with certainty; the CDR3 is given as TCRdb lists it. The chain carries TRBV27 and TRBJ2-7; TRBD2, the table's D call, was not compared with the DNA. Germline V CDR1 and CDR2: MNHEY, SMNVEV (reference sequence). The CDR3 totals 15 residues, both ends included. CDR3 loop: CASSSSTSGNYEQYF.

The chain joins TRBV7-9 to TRBJ2-5; D is possibly TRBD2 (5 bases). The CDR3 loop spans 14 amino acids. Per the germline V gene, CDR1 is SEHNR and CDR2 is FQNEAQ (reference sequence). V lost 5 bases, J lost 0 bases, and 10 bases lay in between. CDR3 sequence: CASSVTRDQETQYF. The DNA of the CDR3 is TGTGCCAGCAGCGTAACGAGGGACCAAGAGACCCAGTACTTC.

The chain recombines TRBV7-8 with TRBJ1-5; no reliable D call. The CDR3 runs to 14 residues. V was pared by 1 base and J by 1 base, with 5 bases between. Germline V gene lookup returns CDR1 SGHVS and CDR2 FQNEAQ. CDR3: CASSLGPSNQPQHF. CDR3 nucleotide sequence: TGTGCCAGCAGCTTAGGCCCCAGCAATCAGCCCCAGCATTTT.

The chain has TRBV12-2 and TRBJ2-7; the table's D call, TRBD1, has no DNA check behind it. TRBV12-2 is marked as a pseudogene. The CDR3 has 11 residues. The CDR3 nucleotides read TGTGCAAGATCAGGGGTCTACGAGCAGTACTTC. This codes for CARSGVYEQYF.

This chain links TRBV19 with TRBJ2-5, with unresolved D. The germline V gene encodes CDR1 LNHDA and CDR2 SQIVND (reference sequence). Deletions cut 5 bases from V and 2 bases from J, with 9 bases between. The CDR3 is made up of 13 amino acids. The CDR3 region is CASSSSFQETQYF. CDR3 DNA sequence: TGTGCCAGTAGTTCGTCGTTTCAAGAGACCCAGTACTTC.

The CDR3 sequence: CSVVGGGRRTQYF. In DNA form, the CDR3 reads TGCAGCGTTGTAGGCGGGGGGCGGCGTACGCAGTATTTT. The J gene is TRBJ2-3, the V gene TRBV29-1, with TRBD2 matching over 8 bases. CDR1 SQVTM and CDR2 ANQGSEA come from the germline V gene. Trimming took 4 bases from V and 8 from J; bases not matched to a gene: 8. The CDR3 loop spans 13 amino acids.

This chain joins TRBV5-1 and TRBJ2-3; D is ambiguous. CDR1 is SGHRS, CDR2 YFSETQ, per germline. The CDR3 runs 13 residues. V was cut by 7 bases and J by 6 bases, with 15 bases left in between. For the CDR3, the DNA is TGCGCCAGCGCAACGGCCCCTACCGATACGCAGTATTTT. Translating it yields CASATAPTDTQYF.

This clone occurred a few times. The chain links TRBV29-1 to TRBJ2-1; D gene ambiguous. In germline, CDR1 is SQVTM, CDR2 ANQGSEA. CDR3 length: 11 amino acids. With 3 bases removed from V and 8 bases from J, the gap between germline ends came to 8 bases. This CDR3 reads CSVEGSDEQFF. The CDR3 DNA is TGCAGCGTTGAGGGGTCAGATGAGCAGTTCTTC.

The chain has TRBV29-1 and TRBJ2-4; D uncertain. The CDR3 totals 13 residues. Trimming removed 6 bases at V and 0 bases at J, with 9 bases between. From germline, CDR1 is SQVTM and CDR2 ANQGSEA. The CDR3 protein is CSVRTLAKNIQYF. DNA of the CDR3: TGCAGCGTCCGGACGCTAGCCAAAAACATTCAGTACTTC.

This chain links TRBV6-4 with TRBJ2-3; the match to TRBD2 covers 7 bases. The germline CDR1 and CDR2 sequences are MRHNA and SNTAGT. V was clipped by 0 bases and J by 5 bases; unmatched bases: 5. This CDR3 is built from 15 residues. CDR3: CASSDSTGGGDTQYF. CDR3 DNA sequence: TGTGCCAGCAGTGACTCAACGGGCGGGGGAGATACGCAGTATTTT.